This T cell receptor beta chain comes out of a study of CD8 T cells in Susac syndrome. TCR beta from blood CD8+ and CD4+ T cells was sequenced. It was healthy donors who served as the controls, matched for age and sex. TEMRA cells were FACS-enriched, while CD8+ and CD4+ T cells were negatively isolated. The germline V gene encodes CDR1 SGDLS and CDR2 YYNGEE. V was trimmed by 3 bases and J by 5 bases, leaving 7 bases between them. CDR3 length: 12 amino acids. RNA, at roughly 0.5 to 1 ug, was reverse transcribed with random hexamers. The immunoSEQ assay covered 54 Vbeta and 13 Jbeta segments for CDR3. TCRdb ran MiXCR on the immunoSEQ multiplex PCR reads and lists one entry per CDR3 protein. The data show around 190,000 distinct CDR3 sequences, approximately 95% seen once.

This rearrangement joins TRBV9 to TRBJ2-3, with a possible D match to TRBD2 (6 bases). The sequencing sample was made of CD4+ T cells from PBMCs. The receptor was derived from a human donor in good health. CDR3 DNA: TGTGCCAGCAGCGAGGGAGGAGATACGCAGTATTTT. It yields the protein CASSEGGDTQYF.